The rows below give T cell receptor beta chains drawn from one sample of a study of blood T cells in healthy people across ages. TCRdb ran MiXCR on the 5' RACE reads and lists one entry per CDR3 protein. There are about 1 million distinct CDR3 sequences in the sample; roughly 24% occur only once, and around 0.75% lies in the top ten. The sample also formed part of further work on T cells of mothers and their children.

The specimen was blood. The receptors were sampled from a girl aged 2-10 years in good health. The CDR3 runs from the conserved cysteine through the conserved F or W. The D gene is left open where the match is weak. Clone size is not always given. Where it is, it says once, few, many or a class for expanded clones.

>TRBJ2-3|TRBV10-3|TRBD1|few
CAIRTGDSTDTQYF
TGTGCCATCAGGACAGGGGACAGCACAGATACGCAGTATTTT
>TRBJ1-1|TRBV5-1|NA|NA
CASSLVADEAFF
TGCGCCAGCAGCTTGGTAGCAGATGAAGCTTTCTTT
>TRBJ2-7|TRBV20-1|NA|NA
CSARDLARGTYEQYF
TGCAGTGCTAGAGATCTAGCGAGGGGGACCTACGAGCAGTACTTC
>TRBJ1-3|TRBV28|NA|NA
CASSIQKQHGNTIYF
TGTGCCAGCAGTATACAGAAACAGCACGGAAACACCATATATTTT
>TRBJ2-1|TRBV20-1|NA|few
CSARRTEANEQFF
TGCAGTGCTAGGAGGACGGAGGCGAATGAGCAGTTCTTC
>TRBJ2-3|TRBV11-1|NA|many
CASSSTTDTQYF
TGTGCCAGCAGCTCAACAACAGATACGCAGTATTTT
>TRBJ2-3|TRBV12-3/TRBV12-4|TRBD2|NA
CASSLRKRGREEKDTQYF
TGTGCCAGCAGTTTAAGGAAAAGGGGTCGGGAGGAGAAAGATACGCAGTATTTT
>TRBJ2-5|TRBV6-6|TRBD2|few
CASRSKSGGMKETQYF
TGTGCCAGCAGATCCAAGAGCGGGGGTATGAAAGAGACCCAGTACTTC
>TRBJ1-1|TRBV2|NA|few
CASSESRTEAFF
TGTGCCAGCAGTGAATCGCGCACTGAAGCTTTCTTT
>TRBJ1-2|TRBV7-2|TRBD1|NA
CASSLQTGANYGYTF
TGTGCCAGCAGCTTGCAGACAGGGGCCAACTATGGCTACACCTTC
>TRBJ2-7|TRBV7-2|TRBD2|NA
CASSTGLGGEQYF
TGTGCCAGCAGCACGGGACTAGGGGGAGAGCAGTACTTC
>TRBJ2-1|TRBV20-1|NA|NA
CSAIGGVPNEQFF
TGCAGTGCTATAGGGGGAGTCCCCAATGAGCAGTTCTTC
>TRBJ2-7|TRBV20-1|TRBD1|NA
CSASGLRDRSYEQYF
TGCAGTGCTAGTGGGCTCCGGGACAGGTCCTACGAGCAGTACTTC
>TRBJ1-1|TRBV20-1|NA|few
CSARYIREGNTEAFF
TGCAGTGCTAGGTATATAAGGGAAGGCAACACTGAAGCTTTCTTT
>TRBJ2-3|TRBV29-1|NA|NA
CSVELAFTDTQYF
TGCAGCGTTGAACTTGCCTTCACAGATACGCAGTATTTT
>TRBJ2-7|TRBV15|NA|NA
CATSTHLGSYEQYF
TGTGCCACCAGCACCCACCTAGGCTCCTACGAGCAGTACTTC
>TRBJ2-7|TRBV10-3|NA|NA
CAIGSGYEQYF
TGTGCCATCGGTAGTGGCTACGAGCAGTACTTC
>TRBJ1-2|TRBV29-1|NA|NA
CSTTENYGYTF
TGCAGCACGACAGAGAACTATGGCTACACCTTC
>TRBJ1-4|TRBV7-6|NA|few
CASKLLSSSGEKLFF
TGTGCCAGCAAGTTATTGTCGAGTTCCGGTGAAAAACTGTTTTTT
>TRBJ2-1|TRBV27|NA|NA
CASGKEWFNEQFF
TGTGCCAGCGGAAAGGAGTGGTTCAATGAGCAGTTCTTC
>TRBJ2-1|TRBV12-3/TRBV12-4|TRBD2|NA
CASTYLAGDNEQFF
TGTGCCAGCACGTATCTAGCGGGAGACAATGAGCAGTTCTTC
>TRBJ1-4|TRBV10-3|TRBD1|NA
CAIRPGQGVLANEKLFF
TGTGCCATCAGACCGGGACAGGGTGTGTTGGCTAATGAAAAACTGTTTTTT
>TRBJ1-2|TRBV29-1|NA|NA
CSVDGSRENYGYTF
TGCAGCGTTGACGGTTCCAGGGAGAACTATGGCTACACCTTC
>TRBJ2-2|TRBV5-1|NA|NA
CASSLSQNTGELFF
TGCGCCAGCAGCTTGAGTCAGAACACCGGGGAGCTGTTTTTT
>TRBJ2-7|TRBV5-1|NA|few
CASRSDENYEQYF
TGCGCCAGCAGATCCGACGAGAACTACGAGCAGTACTTC
>TRBJ2-1|TRBV27|NA|NA
CASSTNGRSSYNEQFF
TGTGCCAGCAGCACAAACGGGAGATCCTCCTACAATGAGCAGTTCTTC
>TRBJ1-4|TRBV5-1|TRBD1|few
CASSLFGVQGEKLFF
TGCGCCAGCAGCCTGTTCGGGGTACAGGGGGAAAAACTGTTTTTT
>TRBJ1-2|TRBV20-1|NA|few
CSARDILGDGYTF
TGCAGTGCTAGAGACATTTTAGGGGATGGCTACACCTTC
>TRBJ2-7|TRBV4-2|NA|few
CASSQDRLNYEQYF
TGTGCCAGTAGCCAAGATAGGCTCAACTACGAGCAGTACTTC